This is a list of T cell receptor beta chains from one sample in a study of blood T cells in healthy people across ages. One entry per CDR3 protein, called by TCRdb with MiXCR from the 5' RACE reads. The table records about 640,000 distinct CDR3 sequences, roughly 58% of them present only once. The sample taken for sequencing was blood. Every receptor here comes from a man aged 55 to 70 in good health. The CDR3 runs from the conserved cysteine through the conserved F or W. The D gene is left open where the match is weak. Not every row has a clone size; where given, it reads once, few, many or a size class.

>TRBJ1-4|NA|TRBV6-5|NA
CASSSYRRQLEKLFF
TGTGCCAGCAGTTCCTACCGCAGACAGTTAGAAAAACTGTTTTTT
>TRBJ2-3|TRBD2|TRBV20-1|NA
CSPRTSVPDTQYF
TGCAGTCCCCGGACTAGCGTTCCAGATACGCAGTATTTT
>TRBJ2-1|NA|TRBV13|few
CASSLTSRSEFF
TGTGCCAGCAGCCTGACTAGTCGGTCGGAGTTCTTC
>TRBJ1-1|NA|TRBV7-2|few
CASSSSGVGYTEAFF
TGTGCCAGCAGCTCATCAGGGGTGGGGTACACTGAAGCTTTCTTT
>TRBJ2-5|TRBD2|TRBV12-3/TRBV12-4|NA
CVSGTSGGETQYF
TGTGTGAGCGGGACTAGCGGGGGGGAGACCCAGTACTTC
>TRBJ1-1|NA|TRBV12-3/TRBV12-4|NA
CASSTRVSTEAFF
TGTGCCAGCAGTACCAGGGTGAGCACTGAAGCTTTCTTT
>TRBJ1-2|NA|TRBV7-9|NA
CASSFEGHYGYTF
TGTGCCAGCAGCTTCGAGGGACACTATGGCTACACCTTC
>TRBJ1-2|TRBD1|TRBV9|NA
CASSMGRTGLTGYTF
TGTGCCAGCAGCATGGGGAGGACAGGCCTCACGGGCTACACCTTC
>TRBJ1-5|NA|TRBV2|once
CASTDSHSNQPQHF
TGTGCCAGCACCGACAGCCATAGCAATCAGCCCCAGCATTTT
>TRBJ1-5|NA|TRBV7-2|NA
CASSPETGRPQHF
TGTGCCAGCAGCCCCGAAACCGGGCGGCCCCAGCATTTT
>TRBJ2-1|NA|TRBV20-1|NA
CSAKSEQGYNEQFF
TGCAGTGCTAAGTCTGAGCAGGGATACAATGAGCAGTTCTTC
>TRBJ2-3|NA|TRBV12-3/TRBV12-4|NA
CASSLMAVPTDTQYF
TGTGCCAGCAGTTTAATGGCGGTGCCCACAGATACGCAGTATTTT
>TRBJ2-3|NA|TRBV11-2|NA
CASSPAASTDTQYF
TGTGCCAGCAGCCCTGCCGCTAGCACAGATACGCAGTATTTT
>TRBJ2-1|NA|TRBV11-2|many
CASSLAGYNEQFF
TGTGCCAGCAGCTTAGCCGGGTACAATGAGCAGTTCTTC
>TRBJ1-6|NA|TRBV3-1|NA
CASSQRLGGSTLHF
TGTGCCAGCAGCCAACGTTTGGGGGGCTCGACCCTCCACTTT
>TRBJ2-1|TRBD2|TRBV4-2|NA
CASSQDLGLAGGAFF
TGTGCCAGCAGCCAAGATTTGGGACTAGCGGGGGGGGCGTTCTTC
>TRBJ2-3|TRBD2|TRBV2|few
CASSRLAGLLDTQYF
TGTGCCAGCTCCCGACTAGCGGGGCTCCTAGATACGCAGTATTTT
>TRBJ2-1|NA|TRBV6-1|NA
CASSGGLSSYNEQFF
TGTGCCAGCTCAGGGGGGCTTAGCTCCTACAACGAGCAGTTCTTC
>TRBJ2-1|TRBD2|TRBV4-1|NA
CASSLGGAGNEQFF
TGCGCCAGCAGCCTCGGGGGGGCGGGCAATGAGCAGTTCTTC
>TRBJ2-5|NA|TRBV12-3/TRBV12-4|NA
CASSLRQVGETQYF
TGTGCCAGCAGTTTAAGACAGGTCGGGGAGACCCAGTACTTC